This passage covers 6 T cell receptor beta chains from one sample sequenced in a study of monozygotic twins with inflammatory bowel disease. With the 5' RACE reads reprocessed, TCRdb shows one record per CDR3 protein and no DNA. The sample includes a few hundred thousand distinct CDR3 sequences. The sample was blood. These receptors were obtained from a human donor with ulcerative colitis or Crohn's disease, or a healthy co-twin of an affected twin (not recorded which).

This CDR3 is CASSTRGAWNTEAFF. V usage is TRBV25-1 and J usage is TRBJ1-1; lacking DNA, the TRBD1 call made by TCRdb goes unchecked. The CDR3 length is 15 residues. Germline CDR1 and CDR2: MGHDK and SYGVNS.

The chain uses TRBV5-1 and TRBJ1-6; TCRdb outputs TRBD1, but without DNA this stays unchecked. The length of the CDR3 is 14 residues. The V gene's germline CDR1 is SGHRS and CDR2 YFSETQ. This CDR3 reads CASSSGQGDSPLHF.

V usage is TRBV11-2 and J usage is TRBJ1-1. The CDR3 spans 13 residues. In germline, CDR1 is SGHAT, CDR2 FQNNGV. The CDR3 reads CASSPSGNTEAFF.

The genes are TRBV5-6 and TRBJ2-1; no DNA is available, so the TRBD2 call from TCRdb remains unchecked. The germline V gene has CDR1 SGHDT and CDR2 YYEEEE. The CDR3 runs to 14 residues. CDR3 protein: CASSLRGFNNEQFF.

The chain couples TRBV24-1 to TRBJ2-5; TCRdb's D gene call, TRBD1, goes unchecked for lack of DNA. This CDR3 spans 17 amino acids. In germline, CDR1 is KGHDR, CDR2 SFDVKD. CDR3 protein: CATSDRTAYGKQETQYF.

This chain joins TRBV5-1 and TRBJ2-7; TCRdb reports TRBD1, a call that lacks DNA to check it against. The CDR3 runs 15 residues. The germline CDR1 and CDR2 sequences are SGHRS and YFSETQ. The CDR3 sequence is CASSPPGTLPYEQYF.